This T cell receptor (beta chain) was observed in a study of T cells in localized non-small cell lung cancer. Regarding the study as a whole: Exceeding tumor, uninvolved adjacent lung had the highest T cell clonality.

Trimming took 0 bases from V and 4 from J, leaving 8 bases between them. Germline lookup yields CDR1 LGHNA and CDR2 YSLEER. CDR3 size: 14 residues. Clones were read by immunoSEQ multiplex PCR, and TCRdb kept only the in-frame ones, dropping some. Seen here are about 26,000 clones, roughly four fifths observed once, and the top ten hold 4.1%. With regard to this clone: What it recognizes is unknown.

The TCR comes from a woman aged 40-70 years with stage I lung adenocarcinoma. This chain links TRBV4-3 with TRBJ2-3; perhaps TRBD1 as D (5 bases). The sequences come from peripheral blood, collected before any cancer treatment. The CDR3 DNA reads TGCGCCAGCAGCCAAGACCAGGGTCCAGATACGCAGTATTTT. It translates to CASSQDQGPDTQYF.